These 29 T cell receptor beta chains originate from one sample sequenced in a study of vaccination effects on CD4 cells after COVID-19. Here immunoSEQ multiplex PCR was the method, and the copy in TCRdb shows in-frame clones only, minus some. The data hold fewer than 30,000 clones, with 70% to 80% observed a single time. Expansion of antigen-specific CD4+ T cells with viral peptide pools was carried out by the ViraFEST assay before sequencing. Following culture for under 12 days, CD4+ T cells were isolated. No vaccinee had earlier SARS-CoV-2 infection, and nucleocapsid antibodies were negative. Antigens for these TCRs are unknown. The material was CD4+ T cells from PBMCs cultured with SARS-CoV-2 spike peptides, obtained before COVID-19 vaccination. The source of these receptors is a human donor who received a COVID-19 vaccine.

DNA for the CDR3: TGCGCCAGCAGCGAGGGCTCTAGCGGGAACACAGATACGCAGTATTTT. It translates to CASSEGSSGNTDTQYF. V is TRBV5-1 and J is TRBJ2-3; 9 bases agree with TRBD2. The trim removed 4 bases at V and 2 bases at J, leaving 8 bases unmatched. There are 16 residues in the CDR3. Germline CDR1 SGHRS, CDR2 YFSETQ.

The CDR3: CASSQDRSSYEQYF. The CDR3 region has the DNA TGTGCCAGCAGCCAAGATCGGAGCTCCTACGAGCAGTACTTC. V usage is TRBV4-2 and J usage is TRBJ2-7; D unclear. V lost 0 bases and J lost 0, with 6 bases in between. CDR1 and CDR2 from the germline V gene are LGHNA and YNFKEQ. The CDR3 runs to 14 residues.

The rearrangement links TRBV19 to TRBJ1-2; tentative D call: TRBD1 (5 bases). Germline V gene sequence: CDR1 LNHDA, CDR2 SQIVND (reference sequence). The CDR3 runs to 14 residues. V shed 4 bases and J shed 4 bases, with 13 bases lying between them. The CDR3 loop reads CASSRETASYGYTF. In nucleotides, the CDR3 is TGTGCCAGTAGTAGGGAGACAGCGAGCTATGGCTACACCTTC.

This clone was observed a handful of times. This chain links TRBV7-9 with TRBJ1-6; 7 bases match TRBD1. Germline CDR1 reads SEHNR; CDR2 reads FQNEAQ (reference sequence). J was trimmed by 3 bases and V by 4 bases; bases with no gene match: 6. This CDR3 is built from 16 residues. The CDR3 DNA reads as TGTGCCAGCAGCTCCAGGGCAGGGGGCTATAATTCACCCCTCCACTTT. Protein: CASSSRAGGYNSPLHF.

This rearrangement joins TRBV30 to TRBJ1-5; D not certain. The CDR3 is 14 residues long. V was shortened by 2 bases and J by 1 base, with 9 bases between the two germline ends. Looked up from germline, CDR1 is GTSNPN and CDR2 is SVGIG (reference sequence). CDR3 sequence: CAWSRMNSNQPQHF. CDR3 coding DNA: TGTGCCTGGAGTAGGATGAACAGCAATCAGCCCCAGCATTTT.

The rearrangement links TRBV7-9 to TRBJ1-1; no definite D call. Per germline, CDR1 SEHNR and CDR2 FQNEAQ (reference sequence). Trimming removed 4 bases from V and 3 bases from J, with 9 bases in between. This CDR3 region has 13 residues. In DNA, the CDR3 is TGTGCCAGCAGCTCGGTGGGGTACACTGAAGCTTTCTTT. Protein sequence: CASSSVGYTEAFF.

V usage is TRBV2 and J usage is TRBJ2-6, with D maybe TRBD1 (5 bases). Germline-derived CDR1 and CDR2 are SNHLY and FYNNEI. The ends were cut back, 8 bases at V and 4 bases at J, with 12 bases in the middle. CDR3 length: 14 amino acids. This chain's CDR3 is CASGQGAGANVLTF. The CDR3 region has the DNA TGTGCCAGCGGCCAGGGTGCCGGGGCCAACGTCCTGACTTTC.

J is TRBJ1-2 and V is TRBV12-3 or TRBV12-4, with 7 bases lining up with TRBD1. V shed 3 bases and J 7 bases; nucleotides not matched to a gene: 2. This CDR3 contains 12 residues. The CDR3 bases are TGTGCCAGCAGTTTCCGACAGGGTGGCTACACCTTC. Translation gives CASSFRQGGYTF.

This rearrangement joins TRBV7-3 to TRBJ2-1; perhaps TRBD2 as D (7 bases). Trimming shortened V by 4 bases and J by 5 bases, and 15 bases separated the two germline ends. This CDR3 comprises 15 residues. Germline V gene sequence: CDR1 SGHTA, CDR2 FQGTGA. CDR3 nucleotide sequence: TGTGCCAGCAGCTCGGTGGGGGGGGCCCACAATGAGCAGTTCTTC. Translated: CASSSVGGAHNEQFF.

The rearrangement joins TRBV12-3 or TRBV12-4 to TRBJ2-2, with D uncertain. Trimming pared 6 bases from V and 8 bases from J, leaving 7 bases between. This CDR3 region has 11 residues. The chain's CDR3 is CASREVGELFF. In nucleotides, the CDR3 is TGTGCCAGCAGAGAGGTGGGGGAGCTGTTTTTT.

V gene TRBV2 combines with J gene TRBJ1-6, with 8 bases identical to TRBD1. Germline V gene sequence: CDR1 SNHLY, CDR2 FYNNEI. The CDR3 has 14 amino acids. Trimming removed 6 bases from V and 8 bases from J; junction bases left unmatched: 6. The CDR3 nucleotides read TGTGCCAGCAGACTGGACAGGGCGGATTCACCCCTCCACTTT. Translated: CASRLDRADSPLHF.

This sequence joins TRBV6-5 and TRBJ1-4; possible D gene TRBD1, 5 bases. Trimming shortened V by 0 bases and J by 7 bases, and 9 bases separated the two germline ends. The CDR3 length is 14 residues. Germline V gene sequence: CDR1 MNHEY, CDR2 SVGAGI. The CDR3 here is CASSYSGLREKLFF. The DNA of the CDR3 is TGTGCCAGCAGTTACTCGGGACTTCGTGAAAAACTGTTTTTT.

The chain combines TRBV15 with TRBJ1-4; TRBD1 aligns across 8 bases. This CDR3 spans 15 amino acids. CDR1 and CDR2 from the germline V gene are LNHNV and YYDKDF (reference sequence). V trimming: 7 bases; J trimming: 8 bases; junction bases outside the gene matches: 12. The CDR3 DNA reads as TGTGCCACCACAAGACAGGGGAAGGTTCGGGAAAAACTGTTTTTT. Its translation: CATTRQGKVREKLFF.

This sequence joins TRBV7-2 and TRBJ2-1; 10 bases match TRBD2. V lost 5 bases to trimming and J lost 4 bases; unmatched junction nucleotides: 5. The V gene's germline CDR1 is SGHTA and CDR2 FQGNSA. The CDR3 loop spans 15 amino acids. In nucleotides, the CDR3 is TGTGCCAGCAGCCCAGCGGGGGGGAGGTACAATGAGCAGTTCTTC. This encodes CASSPAGGRYNEQFF.

The V and J genes are TRBV28 and TRBJ1-2, with D possibly matching TRBD1 (6 bases). The CDR3 loop spans 13 amino acids. V lost 6 bases and J lost 5, with 13 bases in between. CDR1 is MDHEN and CDR2 is SYDVKM in the germline V gene. DNA of the CDR3: TGTGCCAGCAGCATCGGGACATTGTATGGCTACACCTTC. Its translation: CASSIGTLYGYTF.

The V call is TRBV20-1, the J call TRBJ2-5; D possibly corresponds to TRBD2 (5 bases). Germline loops: CDR1 DFQATT, CDR2 SNEGSKA (reference sequence). This CDR3 contains 11 residues. V lost 6 bases and J 5 bases, leaving 10 bases between the germline ends. The CDR3 nucleotides are TGCAGTGCACGAGGGTGGGAGACCCAGTACTTC. It is translated as CSARGWETQYF.

This clone has a handful of counts. V usage is TRBV6-5 and J usage is TRBJ1-1; D possibly corresponds to TRBD1 (6 bases). This CDR3 region has 14 residues. The germline V gene encodes CDR1 MNHEY and CDR2 SVGAGI. The V and J ends lost 5 bases and 1 base respectively, with 11 bases between them. CDR3 residues: CASSTGSTNTEAFF. The CDR3 DNA is TGTGCCAGCAGTACAGGGTCGACGAACACTGAAGCTTTCTTT.

This chain joins TRBV2 and TRBJ1-2, with D tentatively TRBD1 (5 bases). V shed 2 bases and J shed 7 bases, with 11 bases lying between them. The CDR3 loop spans 13 amino acids. Germline V gene data show CDR1 as SNHLY and CDR2 as FYNNEI. CDR3 bases: TGTGCCAGCAGTGAACAGGGTCGCAGTGGCTACACCTTC. This encodes CASSEQGRSGYTF.

The chain has TRBV4-3 and TRBJ2-7; TRBD1 matches 10 bases. Germline CDR1 reads LGHNA; CDR2 reads YSLEER. V was pared by 4 bases and J by 2 bases, with 2 bases of the junction left unmatched. This CDR3 region has 14 residues. The CDR3 region has the DNA TGCGCCAGCAGCCGGACAGGGGGGGCCTACGAGCAGTACTTC. Protein: CASSRTGGAYEQYF.

The V and J genes are TRBV6-5 and TRBJ1-2, with a tentative D call TRBD1 (6 bases). The V end lost 6 bases, the J end lost 7 bases, and 12 bases lay between the germline ends. CDR3 size: 12 residues. The germline V gene has CDR1 MNHEY and CDR2 SVGAGI. The CDR3 coding sequence is TGTGCCAGCAGGGACTACAGGGTTGGCTACACCTTC. Translation: CASRDYRVGYTF.

This clone was observed a handful of times. V is TRBV15 and J is TRBJ2-5; D is unclear. CDR1 LNHNV and CDR2 YYDKDF come from the germline V gene (reference sequence). V was pared by 0 bases and J by 1 base, with 12 bases between. This CDR3 spans 16 amino acids. The CDR3 DNA is TGTGCCACCAGCAGAGATGAAAGGTCCGGCCAAGAGACCCAGTACTTC. Protein product: CATSRDERSGQETQYF. Variable domain in full (rest from reference TRBV15 and TRBJ2-5): DAMVIQNPRYQVTQFGKPVTLSCSQTLNHNVMYWYQQKSSQAPKLLFHYYDKDFNNEADTPDNFQSRRPNTSFCFLDIRSPGLGDTAMYLCATSRDERSGQETQYFGPGTRLLVL.

This clone came up once. The rearrangement uses TRBV10-3 and TRBJ2-2; D is uncertain. CDR1 is ENHRY and CDR2 is SYGVKD in the germline V gene. The CDR3 is made up of 15 amino acids. The V end was cut by 0 bases, the J end by 4 bases, with 9 bases between. This CDR3 reads CAISESMGFTGELFF. The CDR3 bases are TGTGCCATCAGTGAGTCGATGGGGTTCACCGGGGAGCTGTTTTTT.

The genes are TRBV29-1 and TRBJ2-1; 12 bases match TRBD2. The germline V gene has CDR1 SQVTM and CDR2 ANQGSEA. The J segment lost 1 base and the V segment lost 7 bases, leaving 2 bases of the junction unmatched. The CDR3 runs 14 residues. The CDR3 sequence: CSASGGASYNEQFF. In nucleotides, the CDR3 is TGCAGCGCTAGCGGGGGGGCATCCTACAATGAGCAGTTCTTC.

V usage is TRBV12-3 or TRBV12-4 and J usage is TRBJ1-2, with D uncertain. Deletions cut 1 base from V and 9 bases from J, with 9 bases between. The CDR3 length is 12 residues. As DNA, the CDR3 is TGTGCCAGCAGTTTAGTAGGACGAAGCTACACCTTC. It specifies CASSLVGRSYTF.

This sequence joins TRBV6-5 and TRBJ1-1; tentative D call: TRBD1 (5 bases). CDR3 size: 13 residues. CDR1 is MNHEY, CDR2 SVGAGI, per germline. V was cut by 4 bases and J by 4 bases, with 10 bases left in between. CDR3 in amino acids: CASSWTGGTEAFF. CDR3 coding DNA: TGTGCCAGCAGTTGGACGGGGGGCACTGAAGCTTTCTTT.

The chain couples TRBV18 to TRBJ1-5; maybe TRBD1 (5 bases). The V gene's germline CDR1 is KGHSH and CDR2 LQKENI. Trimming cost V 0 bases and J 3 bases, with 12 bases left between them. The CDR3 consists of 16 residues. In nucleotides, the CDR3 is TGTGCCAGCTCACCACCGCAGGGAGGGCCCAATCAGCCCCAGCATTTT. Protein product: CASSPPQGGPNQPQHF. Drawing the rest from reference TRBV18 and TRBJ1-5, the complete variable domain is NAGVMQNPRHLVRRRGQEARLRCSPMKGHSHVYWYRQLPEEGLKFMVYLQKENIIDESGMPKERFSAEFPKEGPSILRIQQVVRGDSAAYFCASSPPQGGPNQPQHFGDGTRLSIL.

The chain links TRBV16 to TRBJ1-2, with a tentative D call TRBD1 (6 bases). CDR1 and CDR2 from the germline V gene are KGHSY and FQNENV. CDR3 length: 14 amino acids. V lost 4 bases to trimming and J lost 0 bases, with 9 bases between them. This chain's CDR3 is CASSLWTANYGYTF. The DNA of the CDR3 is TGTGCCAGCAGCCTTTGGACAGCTAACTATGGCTACACCTTC.

The J gene is TRBJ1-1, the V gene TRBV6-5; 8 bases map to TRBD1. The CDR3 sequence is 13 residues long. V was pared by 8 bases and J by 4 bases, with 6 bases of the junction left unmatched. In germline, CDR1 is MNHEY, CDR2 SVGAGI. CDR3 region: CASGATGGTEAFF. For the CDR3, the DNA is TGTGCCAGCGGGGCCACAGGGGGCACTGAAGCTTTCTTT.

This rearrangement joins TRBV29-1 to TRBJ1-1, with D uncertain. Germline V gene sequence: CDR1 SQVTM, CDR2 ANQGSEA. V lost 4 bases and J 0 bases, leaving 12 bases between the germline ends. The CDR3 contains 14 residues. For the CDR3, the DNA is TGCAGCGTTGCGTCGGGCCCAATGAACACTGAAGCTTTCTTT. Protein sequence: CSVASGPMNTEAFF. Full variable domain (missing parts from reference TRBV29-1 and TRBJ1-1): SAVISQKPSRDICQRGTSLTIQCQVDSQVTMMFWYRQQPGQSLTLIATANQGSEATYESGFVIDKFPISRPNLTFSTLTVSNMSPEDSSIYLCSVASGPMNTEAFFGQGTRLTVV.